The 20 T cell receptor beta chains below were found in one sample sequenced in a study of CD8 T cells in ankylosing spondylitis. One entry per CDR3 protein, called by TCRdb with MiXCR from the 5' RACE reads. The data contain 650,000 to 800,000 distinct CDR3 sequences, around 20% of them seen just once; the ten biggest clones take up about 20%. For these receptors, no antigen is known. Study-level results: Among TCR beta sequences, a motif of about 8 highly homologous variants appeared characteristic of ankylosing spondylitis blood.

The specimen sequenced was blood, either unsorted or a sorted T cell fraction (not recorded which). The receptors originated from a male donor with ankylosing spondylitis.

There are a few counts of this clonotype. This rearrangement joins TRBV4-1 to TRBJ2-7, with D unresolved. Germline values: CDR1 MGHRA, CDR2 YSYEKL. The V and J ends lost 0 bases and 0 bases respectively, with 9 bases between them. The CDR3 length is 15 residues. The CDR3 DNA reads TGCGCCAGCAGCCAAGATGTGAGTAGCTCCTACGAGCAGTACTTC. Encoded protein: CASSQDVSSSYEQYF.

This clonotype was observed a few times. The rearrangement links TRBV7-3 to TRBJ2-3, with 11 positions matching TRBD2. Germline lookup yields CDR1 SGHTA and CDR2 FQGTGA. V was pared by 4 bases and J by 0 bases, with 9 bases of the junction left unmatched. The CDR3 runs to 18 residues. CDR3 region: CASSSGLAGSSSTDTQYF. The CDR3 coding sequence is TGTGCCAGCAGCTCCGGACTAGCGGGTAGCTCTAGCACAGATACGCAGTATTTT. The whole variable domain, remainder taken from reference TRBV7-3 and TRBJ2-3, is GAGVSQTPSNKVTEKGKYVELRCDPISGHTALYWYRQSLGQGPEFLIYFQGTGAADDSGLPNDRFFAVRPEGSVSTLKIQRTERGDSAVYLCASSSGLAGSSSTDTQYFGPGTRLTVL.

The J gene is TRBJ2-3, the V gene TRBV7-9, with 7 bases aligning to TRBD1. V shed 0 bases, J shed 1 base, and the junction held 1 base outside the gene matches. This CDR3 comprises 15 residues. Germline CDR1 reads SEHNR; CDR2 reads FQNEAQ (reference sequence). CDR3 nucleotides: TGTGCCAGCAGCTTAGCCACAGGGGGCACAGATACGCAGTATTTT. Encoded protein: CASSLATGGTDTQYF.

This clonotype was detected many times. The chain combines TRBV29-1 with TRBJ2-3; TRBD1 might be the D (6 bases). The CDR3 loop spans 13 amino acids. V shed 2 bases and J shed 6 bases, with 12 bases lying between them. Germline V gene lookup returns CDR1 SQVTM and CDR2 ANQGSEA. The CDR3 is CSVEMSRGDTQYF. DNA for the CDR3: TGCAGCGTTGAAATGAGCAGGGGCGATACGCAGTATTTT.

In DNA, the CDR3 is TGTGCCAGCAGTCGGAGGGAACGAGGGACTGAAGCTTTCTTT. This encodes CASSRRERGTEAFF. The genes are TRBV27 and TRBJ1-1; D is ambiguous. V lost 5 bases to trimming and J lost 5 bases, with 15 bases between them. CDR1 and CDR2 (germline): MNHEY, SMNVEV (reference sequence). CDR3 length: 14 amino acids.

The CDR3 DNA reads TGTGCCAGCAGCCAAGCCGGGGGGCACACCATATATTTT. It encodes CASSQAGGHTIYF. The gene calls are TRBV3-1 and TRBJ1-3; tentatively, D is TRBD1 (6 bases). V lost 1 base to trimming and J lost 8 bases, with 9 bases between them. Germline V lookup: CDR1 LGHDT, CDR2 YNNKEL (reference sequence). The CDR3 has 13 amino acids.

The chain carries TRBV11-1 and TRBJ2-2; 9 bases map to TRBD2. V shed 0 bases and J 7 bases; nucleotides not matched to a gene: 9. CDR3 length: 17 residues. Germline CDR1 and CDR2: SGHAT and FQDESV (reference sequence). CDR3 nucleotides: TGTGCCAGCAGCTTAGCCGGGACTAGCCTTTACGGCGGGGAGCTGTTTTTT. Translation: CASSLAGTSLYGGELFF. Full variable domain (outside the CDR3, taken from reference TRBV11-1 and TRBJ2-2): EAEVAQSPRYKITEKSQAVAFWCDPISGHATLYWYRQILGQGPELLVQFQDESVVDDSQLPKDRFSAERLKGVDSTLKIQPAELGDSAMYLCASSLAGTSLYGGELFFGEGSRLTVL.

This sequence joins TRBV7-3 and TRBJ1-1; TRBD1 agrees at 8 bases. The CDR3 spans 15 residues. CDR1 and CDR2 (germline): SGHTA, FQGTGA. Trimming cost V 2 bases and J 4 bases; bases outside gene matches: 6. DNA of the CDR3: TGTGCCAGCAGCTTACAGGGGGCGCAGGCCACTGAAGCTTTCTTT. Encoded protein: CASSLQGAQATEAFF.

This chain links TRBV12-3 or TRBV12-4 with TRBJ2-7; 12 nucleotides match TRBD1. The ends lost 5 bases at V and 3 bases at J; junction bases unmatched: 5. This CDR3 contains 15 residues. In DNA form, the CDR3 reads TGTGCCAGCAGTGGGGGGACAGGGGGCATCTACGAGCAGTACTTC. It yields the protein CASSGGTGGIYEQYF.

Here the CDR3 DNA reads TGTGCCAGCAGTACCTGGGAACTAGCAGAAGAGACCCAGTACTTC. It is translated as CASSTWELAEETQYF. This chain joins TRBV12-3 or TRBV12-4 and TRBJ2-5, with TRBD2 as a possible D gene (6 bases). CDR3 size: 15 residues. Trimming left V 5 bases short and J 3 bases short, with 16 bases between.

This clonotype occurred a few times. J is TRBJ2-3 and V is TRBV20-1; possibly TRBD2 for D (6 bases). Germline V gene sequence: CDR1 DFQATT, CDR2 SNEGSKA (reference sequence). Trimming removed 3 bases at V and 6 bases at J, with 13 bases between. The CDR3 is 13 residues long. For the CDR3, the DNA is TGCAGTGCTAGTTTGCGGGACGGGGATACGCAGTATTTT. It is translated as CSASLRDGDTQYF.

This clonotype was observed a handful of times. This rearrangement joins TRBV20-1 to TRBJ1-1; 9 nucleotides match TRBD1. The ends lost 5 bases at V and 2 bases at J; junction bases unmatched: 9. Germline CDR1 DFQATT, CDR2 SNEGSKA (reference sequence). This CDR3 has 15 residues. Here the CDR3 DNA reads TGCAGTGCTGGGGGGACAGGGTTTTCCAACACTGAAGCTTTCTTT. This codes for CSAGGTGFSNTEAFF.

The rearrangement links TRBV29-1 to TRBJ2-2; no firm D call. The germline gives CDR1 SQVTM, CDR2 ANQGSEA. The CDR3 is 13 amino acids. V shed 5 bases and J shed 3 bases, with 10 bases lying between them. The CDR3: CSVLDLDTGELFF. The CDR3 coding sequence is TGCAGCGTTCTGGATTTAGACACCGGGGAGCTGTTTTTT.

The chain recombines TRBV20-1 with TRBJ2-7; the match to TRBD1 covers 10 bases. CDR1 is DFQATT, CDR2 SNEGSKA, per germline (reference sequence). Trimming cost V 0 bases and J 3 bases; bases outside gene matches: 2. The CDR3 consists of 14 residues. The CDR3 reads CSARETGGGYEQYF. Written as DNA, the CDR3 is TGCAGTGCTAGAGAGACAGGGGGCGGCTACGAGCAGTACTTC.

This chain joins TRBV29-1 and TRBJ1-2, with TRBD1 matching 8 bases. With 5 bases clipped from V and 4 bases from J, the junction kept 9 bases outside the gene matches. CDR3 size: 14 residues. In germline, CDR1 is SQVTM, CDR2 ANQGSEA. DNA of the CDR3: TGCAGCGTTACTAGAGAGACAGGGGCCTATGGCTACACCTTC. This sequence encodes CSVTRETGAYGYTF. The complete variable domain, with remaining parts taken from reference TRBV29-1 and TRBJ1-2, reads SAVISQKPSRDICQRGTSLTIQCQVDSQVTMMFWYRQQPGQSLTLIATANQGSEATYESGFVIDKFPISRPNLTFSTLTVSNMSPEDSSIYLCSVTRETGAYGYTFGSGTRLTVV.

This clonotype was recorded many times. One junction end does not reproduce the germline sequence, and a read error may be involved. The chain joins TRBV5-1 to TRBJ2-2; 8 bases are shared with TRBD1. The length of the CDR3 is 15 residues. Germline CDR1 SGHRS, CDR2 YFSETQ. CDR3 sequence: CASSLDRANTGELFF. The CDR3 DNA is TGTGCCAGCAGCCTGGACAGGGCGAACACCGGGGAGCTGTTTTTT.

The chain employs TRBV9 and TRBJ1-5; 8 bases agree with TRBD1. The CDR3 totals 14 residues. CDR1 is SGDLS and CDR2 is YYNGEE in the germline V gene. Trimming at V came to 3 bases and at J to 8 bases, leaving 7 bases not matched to a gene. CDR3 nucleotide sequence: TGTGCCAGCAGCGACCGGGACAGGCCAGAGCCCCAGCATTTT. Translation gives CASSDRDRPEPQHF.

The chain is built from TRBV10-3 and TRBJ2-1; the D gene is possibly TRBD1 (6 bases). CDR1 ENHRY and CDR2 SYGVKD come from the germline V gene. The CDR3 consists of 15 residues. V shed 2 bases and J shed 7 bases, with 15 bases lying between them. CDR3 sequence reads: CAISEQQGRGNEQFF. CDR3 DNA sequence: TGTGCCATCAGTGAGCAACAGGGAAGAGGGAATGAGCAGTTCTTC.

This clonotype was detected only a few times. The chain uses TRBV4-2 and TRBJ2-2, with 9 bases fitting TRBD2. This CDR3 region has 15 residues. Trimming cost V 2 bases and J 3 bases; bases outside gene matches: 1. Germline-derived CDR1 and CDR2 are LGHNA and YNFKEQ. CDR3 sequence (DNA): TGTGCCAGCAGCCAACGACTAGCGGACACCGGGGAGCTGTTTTTT. Its translation: CASSQRLADTGELFF.

In this sample, this clonotype turned up a few times. The V gene is TRBV6-5, the J gene TRBJ2-1, with 7 nucleotides matching TRBD2. From germline, CDR1 is MNHEY and CDR2 SVGAGI. The CDR3 extends over 16 amino acids. V lost 0 bases to trimming and J lost 5 bases; unmatched junction nucleotides: 7. Here the CDR3 DNA reads TGTGCCAGCAGTTACTCGATCGCGGGAGCTAACAATGAGCAGTTCTTC. Translated: CASSYSIAGANNEQFF.